The 10 T cell receptor beta chains in this list originate from one sample, sequenced in a study of CXCR3-negative and CXCR3-positive naive CD8 T cells. The study made its TRB cDNA libraries by 5' RACE, adding UMI labels. TCRdb re-called the 5' RACE reads, yielding one record per CDR3 amino acid sequence without DNA. This sample's table has nearly 45,000 distinct CDR3 sequences. The sequenced sample consisted of memory CD8+ T cells from blood. All receptors derive from a human donor in good health. Some clones in this sample may be carry-over from other donors' samples.

The J gene is TRBJ1-1, the V gene TRBV6-5; TCRdb designates TRBD1, a call that cannot be tested without DNA. CDR3 length: 14 amino acids. CDR1 is MNHEY, CDR2 SVGAGI, per germline. Here the CDR3 reads CASRPRDRGREAFF.

The J gene is TRBJ2-7, the V gene TRBV15. Germline CDR1 and CDR2: LNHNV and YYDKDF (reference sequence). The CDR3 totals 12 residues. The CDR3 loop reads CATSRENYEQYF. The full variable domain, its missing parts supplied by reference TRBV15 and TRBJ2-7, is DAMVIQNPRYQVTQFGKPVTLSCSQTLNHNVMYWYQQKSSQAPKLLFHYYDKDFNNEADTPDNFQSRRPNTSFCFLDIRSPGLGDTAMYLCATSRENYEQYFGPGTRLTVT.

This chain links TRBV19 with TRBJ1-5. The CDR3 is 16 residues long. In germline, CDR1 is LNHDA, CDR2 SQIVND (reference sequence). CDR3: CASSPDIGPGNQPQHF.

The CDR3 spells CASRRGTGTEAFF. The chain recombines TRBV25-1 with TRBJ1-1; TCRdb's D call, TRBD1, is unchecked because there is no DNA. This CDR3 spans 13 amino acids. The germline V gene encodes CDR1 MGHDK and CDR2 SYGVNS.

This chain joins TRBV7-9 and TRBJ2-5; TCRdb gives TRBD1 as the D gene, but with no DNA this cannot be confirmed. Germline assignment: CDR1 SEHNR and CDR2 FQNEAQ (reference sequence). The CDR3 runs to 16 residues. The CDR3 here is CASSPPDRGVGETQYF.

This chain joins TRBV28 and TRBJ1-2; the D call from TCRdb, TRBD1, cannot be confirmed without DNA. The CDR3 length is 16 residues. Germline V gene lookup returns CDR1 MDHEN and CDR2 SYDVKM. The CDR3 sequence: CASSSSGTGGAEGYTF.

This chain uses TRBV20-1 with TRBJ2-7; TCRdb picks TRBD1, but there is no DNA to check that call. The CDR3 has 14 amino acids. Per germline, CDR1 DFQATT and CDR2 SNEGSKA (reference sequence). The CDR3 here is CSAEGGILSYEQYF.

The chain employs TRBV6-2 or TRBV6-3 and TRBJ2-7. This CDR3 is built from 13 residues. Germline CDR1 is MNHEY and CDR2 is SVGEGT. CDR3 protein: CASSYNLVYEQYF.

J is TRBJ2-1 and V is TRBV5-1; TCRdb designates TRBD1, a call that cannot be tested without DNA. CDR3 size: 11 residues. Germline loops: CDR1 SGHRS, CDR2 YFSETQ. The CDR3 loop is CASTGYNEQFF.

This chain links TRBV27 with TRBJ2-2; TCRdb indicates TRBD1, and absent DNA this call remains unverified. Germline CDR1 reads MNHEY; CDR2 reads SMNVEV (reference sequence). The CDR3 has 16 amino acids. CDR3 in amino acids: CASSFPGQGPPGELFF.